This entry concerns a single T cell receptor (beta chain). The target of this receptor is not known. No much larger clonotype is one base removed from it; base qualities were not supplied. TCRbeta CDR3 regions were amplified from genomic DNA by means of the immunoSEQ Assay, a bias-controlled multiplex PCR. Concerning the study's data processing: Within the assay, amplification of reference gene primers was used to estimate how many nucleated cells each sample contained. To quantify the absolute abundance of each unique TCRbeta CDR3 rearrangement, sequence reads were collapsed and filtered. For each sample, productive Simpson clonality was calculated as the square root of Simpson's diversity index over productive rearrangements. TCRdb obtained this table from immuneACCESS and retained in-frame rearrangements with V and J assigned. These tables miss some clones; where compared with another copy, unresolved V genes account for less than half of the shortfall, and the remainder is unexplained. V and J calls and clone size are as listed in that table; D and trimming were resolved from the DNA. The table for this sample lists 250,000 to 350,000 clones; 90% of them were counted only once. The ten largest account for 6.3% of the sample.

This sample stems from a study of blood T cell repertoires in COVID-19 (dated by TCRdb to the early 2020s). Turning to the overall study: Samples covering the acute and convalescent phases of COVID-19 were provided by collaborators in the United States, Italy and Spain. The material from the prospective study consisted of cDNA or gDNA derived from T cells, B-cell-depleted T cells, or PBMCs. The dataset comprised deeply sampled blood TCRbeta repertoires from subjects exposed to, actively infected with, or recovered from COVID-19. The repertoires were made available in a free public database intended to serve as a resource for research on the immune response to SARS-CoV-2. The samples were drawn from the first 160 participants of the ongoing ImmuneRACE study and from about 1,200 subjects provided by 6 global collaborators. Nearly every sample came with metadata listing a de-identified subject ID, COVID-19 status, age in years and sex. HLA class I and class II types, where available, came from metadata supplied by the sample provider rather than from assay-based typing.

The paper's findings and limits, for the study overall: Clinical and demographic metadata were provided uncurated, with the amount varying by source and participant.

At one collaborating source in Seattle, patients were enrolled during active infection and were followed longitudinally through the course of disease. The collaborating institutions used their own protocols to collect whole blood in K2EDTA tubes. For TCRbeta analysis, collaborators shipped samples in one of three forms: frozen whole blood, isolated PBMCs, or DNA extracted from either of those sample types. The germline V gene encodes CDR1 SGHDT and CDR2 YYEEEE. V lost 1 base and J lost 5 bases, and the count of bases not matched to a germline gene is 3. From the cysteine through the phenylalanine, the CDR3 covers 15 amino acids. Left in the record is the CDR3 DNA by itself, 45 bases read in frame from the first base.

Sequenced input: peripheral blood. In this chain, TRBV5-6 is recombined with TRBJ2-1; 10 of the junction bases match TRBD2. This sequence was found in a woman in her 50s with COVID-19, enrolled during active disease. The DNA sequence follows: TGTGCCAGCAGCTTGCTGGGACTAGCGAACAATGAGCAGTTCTTC. It translates to CASSLLGLANNEQFF. This CDR3, with the reference TRBV5-6 and TRBJ2-1 proteins standing in past its ends, gives the full variable domain DAGVTQSPTHLIKTRGQQVTLRCSPKSGHDTVSWYQQALGQGPQFIFQYYEEEERQRGNFPDRFSGHQFPNYSSELNVNALLLGDSALYLCASSLLGLANNEQFFGPGTRLTVL.